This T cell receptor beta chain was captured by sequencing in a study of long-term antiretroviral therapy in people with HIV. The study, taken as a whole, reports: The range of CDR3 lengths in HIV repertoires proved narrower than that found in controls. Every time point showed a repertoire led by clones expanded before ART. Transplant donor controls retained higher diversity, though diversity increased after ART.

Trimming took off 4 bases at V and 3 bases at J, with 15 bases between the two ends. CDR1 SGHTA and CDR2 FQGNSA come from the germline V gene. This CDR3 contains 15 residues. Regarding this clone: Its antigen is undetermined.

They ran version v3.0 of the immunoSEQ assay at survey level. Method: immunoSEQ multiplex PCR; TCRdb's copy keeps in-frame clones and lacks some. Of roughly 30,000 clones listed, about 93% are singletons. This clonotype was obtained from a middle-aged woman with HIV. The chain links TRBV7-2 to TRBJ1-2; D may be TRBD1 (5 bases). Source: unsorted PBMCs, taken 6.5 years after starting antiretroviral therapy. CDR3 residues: CASSSPGRGDYGYTF. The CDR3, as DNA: TGTGCCAGCAGCTCTCCGGGGAGGGGCGACTATGGCTACACCTTC.